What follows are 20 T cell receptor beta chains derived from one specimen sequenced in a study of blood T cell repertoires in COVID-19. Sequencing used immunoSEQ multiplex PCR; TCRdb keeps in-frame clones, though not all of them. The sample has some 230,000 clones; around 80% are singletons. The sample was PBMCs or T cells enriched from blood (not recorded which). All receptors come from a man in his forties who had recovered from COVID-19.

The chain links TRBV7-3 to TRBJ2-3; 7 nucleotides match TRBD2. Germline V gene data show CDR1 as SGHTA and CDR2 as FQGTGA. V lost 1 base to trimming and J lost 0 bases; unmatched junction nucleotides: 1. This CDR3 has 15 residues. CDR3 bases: TGTGCCAGCAGCTTAAACGGGGGGAGCACAGATACGCAGTATTTT. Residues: CASSLNGGSTDTQYF.

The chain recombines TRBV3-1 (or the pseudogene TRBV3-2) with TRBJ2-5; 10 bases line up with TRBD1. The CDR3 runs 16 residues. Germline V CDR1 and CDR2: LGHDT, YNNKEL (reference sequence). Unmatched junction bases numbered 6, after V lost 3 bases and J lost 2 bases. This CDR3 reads CASSQREGQGQETQYF. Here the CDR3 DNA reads TGTGCCAGCAGCCAGCGCGAGGGACAGGGGCAAGAGACCCAGTACTTC.

The CDR3 DNA reads as TGTGCCAGCAGCTTGAGAAAGGGACAGGGGCGTTCACCCCTCCACTTT. As protein: CASSLRKGQGRSPLHF. V usage is TRBV7-2 and J usage is TRBJ1-6, with 10 nucleotides matching TRBD1. The CDR3 has 16 residues. Germline CDR1 reads SGHTA; CDR2 reads FQGNSA. V gave up 3 bases and J gave up 9 bases; unmatched junction bases: 8.

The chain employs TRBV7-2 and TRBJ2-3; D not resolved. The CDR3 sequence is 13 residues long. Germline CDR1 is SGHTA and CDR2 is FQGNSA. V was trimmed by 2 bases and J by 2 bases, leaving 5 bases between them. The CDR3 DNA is TGTGCCAGCAGCTTATTTCTCACAGATACGCAGTATTTT. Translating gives CASSLFLTDTQYF.

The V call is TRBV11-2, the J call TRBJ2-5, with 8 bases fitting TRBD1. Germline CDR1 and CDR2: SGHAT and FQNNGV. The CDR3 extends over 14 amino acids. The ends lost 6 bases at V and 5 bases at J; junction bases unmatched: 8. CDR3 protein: CASSPTTGAETQYF. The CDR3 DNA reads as TGTGCCAGCAGTCCCACGACAGGGGCGGAGACCCAGTACTTC. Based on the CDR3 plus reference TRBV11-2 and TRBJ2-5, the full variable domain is EAGVAQSPRYKIIEKRQSVAFWCNPISGHATLYWYQQILGQGPKLLIQFQNNGVVDDSQLPKDRFSAERLKGVDSTLKIQPAKLEDSAVYLCASSPTTGAETQYFGPGTRLLVL.

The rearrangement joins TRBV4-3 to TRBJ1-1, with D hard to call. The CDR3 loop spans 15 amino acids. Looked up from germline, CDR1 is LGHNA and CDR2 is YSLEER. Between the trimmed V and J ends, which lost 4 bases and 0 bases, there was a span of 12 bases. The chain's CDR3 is CASSPRYLMNTEAFF. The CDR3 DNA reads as TGCGCCAGCAGCCCTCGGTACCTCATGAACACTGAAGCTTTCTTT.

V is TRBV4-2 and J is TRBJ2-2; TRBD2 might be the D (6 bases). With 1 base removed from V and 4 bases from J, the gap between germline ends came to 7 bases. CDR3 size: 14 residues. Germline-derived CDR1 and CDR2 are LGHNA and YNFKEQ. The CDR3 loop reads CASSQVSGTGELFF. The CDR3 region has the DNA TGTGCCAGCAGCCAAGTTAGCGGCACCGGGGAGCTGTTTTTT.

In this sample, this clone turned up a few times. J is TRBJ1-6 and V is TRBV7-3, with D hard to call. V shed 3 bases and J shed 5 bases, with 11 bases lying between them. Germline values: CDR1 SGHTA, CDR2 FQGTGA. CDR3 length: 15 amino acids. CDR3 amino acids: CASSFGVSHNSPLHF. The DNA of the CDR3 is TGTGCCAGCAGCTTCGGGGTCAGTCATAATTCACCCCTCCACTTT.

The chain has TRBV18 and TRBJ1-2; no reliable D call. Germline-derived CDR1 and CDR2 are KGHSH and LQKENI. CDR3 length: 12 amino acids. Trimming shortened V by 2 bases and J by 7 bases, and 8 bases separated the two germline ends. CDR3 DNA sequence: TGTGCCAGCTCACCAGATAGTGGTGGCTACACCTTC. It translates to CASSPDSGGYTF.

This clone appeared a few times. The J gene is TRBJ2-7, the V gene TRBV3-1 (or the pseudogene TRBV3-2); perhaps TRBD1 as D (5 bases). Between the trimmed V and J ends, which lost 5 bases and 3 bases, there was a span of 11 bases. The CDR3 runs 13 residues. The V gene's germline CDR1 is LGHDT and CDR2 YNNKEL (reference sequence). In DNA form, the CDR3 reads TGTGCCAGCAGCGATCGCAGGGACTACGAGCAGTACTTC. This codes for CASSDRRDYEQYF.

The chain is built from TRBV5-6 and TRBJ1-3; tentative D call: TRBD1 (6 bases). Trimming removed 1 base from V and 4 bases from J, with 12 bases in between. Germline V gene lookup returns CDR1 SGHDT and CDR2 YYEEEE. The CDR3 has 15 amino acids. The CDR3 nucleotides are TGTGCCAGCAGCTTGAGGGGGGGAGCCGGAAACACCATATATTTT. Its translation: CASSLRGGAGNTIYF.

The CDR3 region is CASRRWGGGAPQHF. The CDR3 DNA reads as TGTGCCAGCAGGAGGTGGGGGGGCGGTGCGCCCCAGCATTTT. The V call is TRBV27, the J call TRBJ1-5; tentative D call: TRBD1 (6 bases). Trimming removed 6 bases at V and 9 bases at J, with 18 bases between. Germline V gene lookup returns CDR1 MNHEY and CDR2 SMNVEV (reference sequence). CDR3 length: 14 residues.

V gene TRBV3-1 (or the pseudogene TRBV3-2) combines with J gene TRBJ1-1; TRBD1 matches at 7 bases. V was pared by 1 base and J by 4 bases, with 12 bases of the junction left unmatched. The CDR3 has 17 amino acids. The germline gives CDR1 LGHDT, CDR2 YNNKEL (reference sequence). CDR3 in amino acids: CASSQGVQSNRGTEAFF. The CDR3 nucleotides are TGTGCCAGCAGCCAAGGGGTCCAGTCTAACAGGGGCACTGAAGCTTTCTTT.

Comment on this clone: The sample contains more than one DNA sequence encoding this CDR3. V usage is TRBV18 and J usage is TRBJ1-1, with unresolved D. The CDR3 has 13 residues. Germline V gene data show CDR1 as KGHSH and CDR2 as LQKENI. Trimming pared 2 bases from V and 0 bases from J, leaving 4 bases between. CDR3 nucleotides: TGTGCCAGCTCACCAACGGTGAACACTGAAGCTTTCTTT. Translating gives CASSPTVNTEAFF.

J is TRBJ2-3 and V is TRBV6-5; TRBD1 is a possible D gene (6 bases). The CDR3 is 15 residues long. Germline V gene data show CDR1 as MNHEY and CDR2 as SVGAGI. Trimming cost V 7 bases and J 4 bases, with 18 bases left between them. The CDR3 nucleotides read TGTGCCAGCACCGGGACAATAAGAGGGCCAGATACGCAGTATTTT. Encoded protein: CASTGTIRGPDTQYF.

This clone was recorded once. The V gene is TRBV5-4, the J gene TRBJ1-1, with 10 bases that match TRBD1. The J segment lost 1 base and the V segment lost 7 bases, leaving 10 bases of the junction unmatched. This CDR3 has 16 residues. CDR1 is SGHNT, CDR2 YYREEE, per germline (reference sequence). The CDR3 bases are TGTGCCAGCCGTGCAAGGGACAGGGGACGGAACACTGAAGCTTTCTTT. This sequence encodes CASRARDRGRNTEAFF. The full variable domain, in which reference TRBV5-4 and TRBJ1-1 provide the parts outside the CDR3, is ETGVTQSPTHLIKTRGQQVTLRCSSQSGHNTVSWYQQALGQGPQFIFQYYREEENGRGNFPPRFSGLQFPNYSSELNVNALELDDSALYLCASRARDRGRNTEAFFGQGTRLTVV.

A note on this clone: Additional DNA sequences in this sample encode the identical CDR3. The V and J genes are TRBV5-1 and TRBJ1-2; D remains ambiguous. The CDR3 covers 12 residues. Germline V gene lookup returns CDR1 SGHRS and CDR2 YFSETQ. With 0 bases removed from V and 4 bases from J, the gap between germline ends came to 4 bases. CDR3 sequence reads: CASSLDSYGYTF. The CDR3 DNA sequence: TGCGCCAGCAGCTTGGATAGCTATGGCTACACCTTC.

CDR3 sequence (DNA): TGTGCCAGCACTACTACCAACGAAAAACTGTTTTTT. It yields the protein CASTTTNEKLFF. This sequence joins TRBV28 and TRBJ1-4, with D uncertain. The germline V gene encodes CDR1 MDHEN and CDR2 SYDVKM. Trimming took 7 bases from V and 8 from J, leaving 11 bases between them. The length of the CDR3 is 12 residues.

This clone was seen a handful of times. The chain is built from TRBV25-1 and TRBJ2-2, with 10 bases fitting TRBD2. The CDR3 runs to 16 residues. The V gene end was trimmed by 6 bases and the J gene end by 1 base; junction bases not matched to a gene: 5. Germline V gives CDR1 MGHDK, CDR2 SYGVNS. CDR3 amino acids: CASSSLAGKNTGELFF. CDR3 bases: TGTGCCAGCAGCTCACTAGCGGGGAAGAACACCGGGGAGCTGTTTTTT.

CDR3 sequence: CASSSRLGETQYF. The CDR3 DNA is TGTGCCAGCAGTAGCCGACTGGGAGAGACCCAGTACTTC. This sequence joins TRBV2 and TRBJ2-5; D remains ambiguous. V gave up 5 bases and J gave up 4 bases, with 11 bases separating them. CDR3 length: 13 amino acids. From germline, CDR1 is SNHLY and CDR2 FYNNEI.